The next 3 T cell receptor beta chains were all read from a single sample in a study of naive and memory T cell subsets. The SP2 primer and nested alpha and beta constant region primers amplified ligated cDNA in four rounds. MiXCR, run by TCRdb on the 5' RACE reads, gives a single entry per CDR3 protein. The sample lists 45,000 to 55,000 distinct CDR3 sequences; 4.7% were seen once. A UMI-containing oligonucleotide was joined by 3' ligation to the TCR cDNA template. These TCRs come from a female donor in good health.

This clonotype was observed at least ten times. The chain carries TRBV27 and TRBJ2-1, with TRBD2 matching over 10 bases. The germline V gene has CDR1 MNHEY and CDR2 SMNVEV (reference sequence). V dropped 5 bases and J dropped 7; count of bases not matched to a gene: 20. This CDR3 contains 19 residues. CDR3 loop: CASSLGLARGIPSWNEQFF. CDR3 coding DNA: TGTGCCAGCAGTCTGGGACTAGCGCGAGGGATTCCTTCTTGGAATGAGCAGTTCTTC.

In this sample, this clonotype turned up a few times. A much larger clone is a single base away; this may be a read error. The rearrangement links TRBV28 to TRBJ2-7; 13 bases match TRBD2. Germline values: CDR1 MDHEN, CDR2 SYDVKM. CDR3 length: 20 amino acids. J gave up 3 bases and V 2 bases, and 16 bases lay outside the gene matches. For the CDR3, the DNA is TGTGCCAGCAGTTTAATCCCCGGGACTAGCGGGGCCGGCTGTGTCTACGAGCAGTACTTC. Translation gives CASSLIPGTSGAGCVYEQYF.

This clonotype has ten or more counts. This rearrangement joins TRBV6-1 to TRBJ1-5, with TRBD1 identical over 7 bases. CDR1 and CDR2 (germline): MNHNS, SASEGT. This CDR3 is built from 15 residues. With 6 bases clipped from V and 0 bases from J, the junction kept 5 bases outside the gene matches. Written as DNA, the CDR3 is TGTGCCAGCAGACCTACAGGGGCTAGCAATCAGCCCCAGCATTTT. Translating it yields CASRPTGASNQPQHF.